The rows below give T cell receptor beta chains drawn from one sample of a study of cytotoxic CD8 clonotypes in ibrutinib-treated CLL. Using immunoSEQ multiplex PCR, the repertoire was profiled, and TCRdb retains in-frame clones only, with some absent. The table includes tens of thousands of clones, approximately 69% detected once. The starting material was PBMCs, obtained before ibrutinib treatment. These receptors were obtained from a human donor with chronic lymphocytic leukemia. The CDR3 runs from the conserved cysteine through the conserved F or W. D genes are given only for firm matches. Not every row has a clone size; where given, it reads once, few, many or a size class.

v_gene: TRBV18
j_gene: TRBJ1-2
abundance: -
d_gene: -
CDR3aa: CASSPNKQANYGYTF
CDR3nt: TGTGCCAGCTCACCCAATAAACAAGCTAACTATGGCTACACCTTC

v_gene: TRBV7-2
j_gene: TRBJ1-2
abundance: -
d_gene: TRBD1
CDR3aa: CASSLETGNYGYTF
CDR3nt: TGTGCCAGCAGCTTAGAGACAGGGAACTATGGCTACACCTTC

v_gene: TRBV7-9
j_gene: TRBJ2-2
abundance: few
d_gene: TRBD2
CDR3aa: CASSPGTGGTGELFF
CDR3nt: TGTGCCAGCAGCCCCGGGACCGGGGGGACCGGGGAGCTGTTTTTT

v_gene: TRBV7-2
j_gene: TRBJ2-7
abundance: -
d_gene: -
CDR3aa: CASSSAGLYEQYF
CDR3nt: TGTGCCAGCAGCTCTGCGGGCCTTTACGAGCAGTACTTC

v_gene: TRBV6-5
j_gene: TRBJ1-1
abundance: -
d_gene: TRBD1
CDR3aa: CASSYRGQGTEAFF
CDR3nt: TGTGCCAGCAGTTACCGGGGACAGGGCACTGAAGCTTTCTTT

v_gene: TRBV10-3
j_gene: TRBJ2-7
abundance: few
d_gene: -
CDR3aa: CATSGSDLSYEQYF
CDR3nt: TGTGCCACCTCAGGGAGCGACCTCTCCTACGAGCAGTACTTC

v_gene: TRBV5-1
j_gene: TRBJ2-7
abundance: few
d_gene: -
CDR3aa: CASSLARYEQYF
CDR3nt: TGCGCCAGCAGCTTGGCCAGGTACGAGCAGTACTTC

v_gene: TRBV18
j_gene: TRBJ2-3
abundance: -
d_gene: -
CDR3aa: CASSPRPTDTQYF
CDR3nt: TGTGCCAGCTCACCACGACCCACAGATACGCAGTATTTT

v_gene: TRBV28
j_gene: TRBJ1-1
abundance: -
d_gene: -
CDR3aa: CASSPIGTANTEAFF
CDR3nt: TGTGCCAGCAGCCCCATAGGGACGGCGAACACTGAAGCTTTCTTT

v_gene: TRBV10-3
j_gene: TRBJ2-7
abundance: -
d_gene: -
CDR3aa: CAISESLSGGLEQYF
CDR3nt: TGTGCCATCAGTGAGTCACTGTCGGGGGGCCTCGAGCAGTACTTC

v_gene: TRBV10-3
j_gene: TRBJ2-7
abundance: -
d_gene: -
CDR3aa: CAISESLGQGKGYEQYF
CDR3nt: TGTGCCATCAGTGAGTCGTTGGGGCAGGGAAAGGGCTACGAGCAGTACTTC

v_gene: TRBV6-4
j_gene: TRBJ2-1
abundance: -
d_gene: TRBD2
CDR3aa: CASSDGSSGDLGEQFF
CDR3nt: TGTGCCAGCAGTGACGGGAGTAGCGGGGATTTAGGTGAGCAGTTCTTC

v_gene: TRBV14
j_gene: TRBJ2-4
abundance: -
d_gene: -
CDR3aa: CASSQPPRRDPSDF
CDR3nt: TGTGCCAGCAGCCAACCCCCCCGGCGGGACCCTAGTGACTTC

v_gene: TRBV27
j_gene: TRBJ2-3
abundance: -
d_gene: -
CDR3aa: CASSSRTSTDTQYF
CDR3nt: TGTGCCAGCAGCTCCAGAACTAGCACAGATACGCAGTATTTT

v_gene: TRBV5-1
j_gene: TRBJ1-2
abundance: -
d_gene: TRBD1
CDR3aa: CASSASRDRVGIYGYTF
CDR3nt: TGCGCCAGCAGCGCGTCCCGGGACAGGGTAGGGATCTATGGCTACACCTTC

v_gene: TRBV5-4
j_gene: TRBJ1-1
abundance: -
d_gene: -
CDR3aa: CASSLAGVLGAITEAFF
CDR3nt: TGTGCCAGCAGCTTGGCCGGGGTGTTGGGGGCGATCACTGAAGCTTTCTTT

v_gene: TRBV5-1
j_gene: TRBJ2-1
abundance: few
d_gene: TRBD2
CDR3aa: CASSLAGTSGRGLGNEQFF
CDR3nt: TGCGCCAGCAGCTTGGCCGGGACTAGCGGGAGGGGTTTAGGGAATGAGCAGTTCTTC

v_gene: TRBV2
j_gene: TRBJ1-5
abundance: -
d_gene: TRBD1
CDR3aa: CASRVGGTGDHYSNQPQHF
CDR3nt: TGTGCCAGCAGAGTAGGCGGGACAGGGGATCATTATAGCAATCAGCCCCAGCATTTT

v_gene: TRBV6-4
j_gene: TRBJ2-2
abundance: -
d_gene: -
CDR3aa: CASSDSRRGELFF
CDR3nt: TGTGCCAGCAGTGACTCTCGGCGAGGGGAGCTGTTTTTT

v_gene: TRBV5-4
j_gene: TRBJ2-6
abundance: -
d_gene: -
CDR3aa: CASSRRQTSGANVLTF
CDR3nt: TGTGCCAGCAGCCGCCGACAGACCTCTGGGGCCAACGTCCTGACTTTC

v_gene: TRBV5-4
j_gene: TRBJ1-1
abundance: few
d_gene: TRBD1
CDR3aa: CASSQFTTGSAAFF
CDR3nt: TGTGCCAGCAGCCAATTTACGACAGGGTCGGCAGCTTTCTTT

v_gene: TRBV5-1
j_gene: TRBJ2-5
abundance: -
d_gene: -
CDR3aa: CASSLGTGSRETQYF
CDR3nt: TGCGCCAGCAGCTTAGGAACAGGGAGTCGAGAGACCCAGTACTTC

v_gene: TRBV6-6
j_gene: TRBJ2-2
abundance: -
d_gene: TRBD1
CDR3aa: CASRTGMRTGELFF
CDR3nt: TGTGCCAGCCGGACAGGAATGCGCACCGGGGAGCTGTTTTTT

v_gene: TRBV7-2
j_gene: TRBJ2-1
abundance: few
d_gene: TRBD2
CDR3aa: CASSPRGAGGHNEQFF
CDR3nt: TGTGCCAGCAGCCCGCGAGGAGCGGGAGGTCACAATGAGCAGTTCTTC

v_gene: TRBV6-5
j_gene: TRBJ2-2
abundance: -
d_gene: -
CDR3aa: CASSLSRGTGELFF
CDR3nt: TGTGCCAGCAGTCTAAGTCGTGGCACCGGGGAGCTGTTTTTT

v_gene: TRBV28
j_gene: TRBJ1-1
abundance: -
d_gene: -
CDR3aa: CASSLLEGGSTEAFF
CDR3nt: TGTGCCAGCAGTCTCCTCGAGGGAGGGAGCACTGAAGCTTTCTTT

v_gene: TRBV7-3
j_gene: TRBJ1-3
abundance: -
d_gene: -
CDR3aa: CASSLTEGNTIYF
CDR3nt: TGTGCCAGCAGCTTAACGGAAGGAAACACCATATATTTT

v_gene: TRBV7-6
j_gene: TRBJ2-5
abundance: few
d_gene: -
CDR3aa: CASSLEQVLSGTQYF
CDR3nt: TGTGCCAGCAGCTTAGAACAGGTCTTGTCTGGGACCCAGTACTTC

v_gene: TRBV28
j_gene: TRBJ2-7
abundance: -
d_gene: -
CDR3aa: CASSLLGSSHEQYF
CDR3nt: TGTGCCAGCAGTTTATTGGGGTCCAGCCACGAGCAGTACTTC

v_gene: TRBV6-5
j_gene: TRBJ1-3
abundance: few
d_gene: TRBD1
CDR3aa: CASSYQRDRAGNTIYF
CDR3nt: TGTGCCAGCAGTTACCAGCGGGACAGAGCCGGAAACACCATATATTTT

v_gene: TRBV30
j_gene: TRBJ2-7
abundance: many
d_gene: TRBD1
CDR3aa: CACSTDRGLEQYF
CDR3nt: TGTGCCTGCTCAACGGACAGGGGGCTCGAGCAGTACTTC

v_gene: TRBV11-2
j_gene: TRBJ2-7
abundance: -
d_gene: -
CDR3aa: CASSSGFYEQYF
CDR3nt: TGTGCCAGCAGCTCAGGGTTCTACGAGCAGTACTTC

v_gene: TRBV28
j_gene: TRBJ2-1
abundance: -
d_gene: TRBD2
CDR3aa: CASSLLNPAGVGYNEQFF
CDR3nt: TGTGCCAGCAGTTTACTCAACCCAGCGGGAGTTGGGTACAATGAGCAGTTCTTC

v_gene: TRBV30
j_gene: TRBJ2-3
abundance: -
d_gene: TRBD2
CDR3aa: CAWSVLAGGTDTQYF
CDR3nt: TGTGCCTGGAGTGTACTAGCGGGAGGCACAGATACGCAGTATTTT

v_gene: TRBV7-8
j_gene: TRBJ2-7
abundance: -
d_gene: TRBD2
CDR3aa: CASSLGTSGMYEQYF
CDR3nt: TGTGCCAGCAGCTTAGGGACTAGCGGGATGTACGAGCAGTACTTC

v_gene: TRBV25-1
j_gene: TRBJ1-1
abundance: -
d_gene: TRBD1
CDR3aa: CASSDHGQGSEAFF
CDR3nt: TGTGCCAGCAGTGACCACGGACAGGGGAGTGAAGCTTTCTTT